A selection of T cell receptor beta chains follows, all from one sample in a study of blood T cell repertoires in COVID-19. Repertoires were generated with immunoSEQ multiplex PCR, while TCRdb's copy carries only in-frame clones and drops some. The table lists roughly 100,000 clones, roughly 80% of them singletons. Sequencing input: peripheral blood. These receptors were collected from a man aged 55 to 70 with acute or convalescent COVID-19. The CDR3 runs from the conserved cysteine through the conserved F or W. A D gene is named only where the DNA matches it firmly.

TRBV3-1/TRBV3-2	TRBD2	TRBJ2-2	CASSLLAGGLNTGELFF	TGTGCCAGCAGCCTTCTCGCGGGGGGGCTGAACACCGGGGAGCTGTTTTTT
TRBV14	TRBD1	TRBJ1-3	CASRPTGSSGNTIYF	TGTGCCAGCAGGCCGACAGGGTCCTCTGGAAACACCATATATTTT
TRBV28	TRBD1	TRBJ1-1	CASTLQGLGTEAFF	TGTGCCAGCACTTTACAGGGGCTCGGCACTGAAGCTTTCTTT
TRBV7-9	NA	TRBJ1-6	CASSLAVSGDSPLHF	TGTGCCAGCAGCTTAGCCGTATCAGGGGACTCACCCCTCCACTTT
TRBV2	NA	TRBJ1-2	CASSEGLGGFGYTF	TGTGCCAGCAGTGAAGGGCTCGGGGGGTTCGGCTACACCTTC
TRBV7-8	NA	TRBJ1-2	CASSLGGGTPYGYTF	TGTGCCAGCAGCTTAGGGGGAGGAACTCCCTATGGCTACACCTTC
TRBV18	NA	TRBJ2-2	CASSPRAGTGELFF	TGTGCCAGCTCACCACGGGCAGGGACCGGGGAGCTGTTTTTT
TRBV19	TRBD1	TRBJ2-7	CASQLTGTGSLYEQYF	TGTGCCAGCCAATTAACCGGGACAGGATCCCTCTACGAGCAGTACTTC
TRBV19	NA	TRBJ2-7	CASSLASSSYEQYF	TGTGCCAGTAGCCTCGCCAGTTCATCCTACGAGCAGTACTTC
TRBV12-3/TRBV12-4	NA	TRBJ1-1	CASMGHPNTEAFF	TGTGCCAGCATGGGACATCCGAACACTGAAGCTTTCTTT
TRBV18	NA	TRBJ1-1	CASSIQGLDPNTEAFF	TGTGCCAGCTCAATACAGGGCCTCGATCCAAACACTGAAGCTTTCTTT
TRBV15	TRBD1	TRBJ1-1	CATRNRGRTEAFF	TGTGCCACCAGAAACAGGGGGAGGACTGAAGCTTTCTTT
TRBV4-1	TRBD2	TRBJ2-1	CASSPQFRPSGRDEQFF	TGCGCCAGCAGCCCCCAATTTCGCCCTAGCGGGAGGGACGAGCAGTTCTTC
TRBV30	NA	TRBJ1-4	CAWSIGFQGEKLFF	TGTGCCTGGAGTATCGGTTTCCAGGGTGAAAAACTGTTTTTT
TRBV7-2	NA	TRBJ1-2	CASSGGWSGDGYTF	TGTGCCAGCAGCGGGGGTTGGTCGGGAGATGGCTACACCTTC
TRBV23-1	TRBD1	TRBJ1-4	CASSSDRINEKLFF	TGCGCCAGCAGCTCGGACAGGATTAATGAAAAACTGTTTTTT
TRBV28	NA	TRBJ2-3	CASSLLGQRTDTQYF	TGTGCCAGCAGTTTACTCGGACAGCGCACAGATACGCAGTATTTT
TRBV7-2	TRBD1	TRBJ2-1	CASSYGQGGNEQFF	TGTGCCAGCAGCTACGGACAGGGCGGAAATGAGCAGTTCTTC
TRBV7-9	TRBD1	TRBJ1-5	CASSLADRAQPQHF	TGTGCCAGCAGCTTAGCGGACAGGGCTCAGCCCCAGCATTTT
TRBV28	NA	TRBJ2-1	CASSTGVGSYNEQFF	TGTGCCAGCAGTACGGGGGTAGGGTCCTACAATGAGCAGTTCTTC
TRBV2	NA	TRBJ1-2	CASSDPGSGYTF	TGTGCCAGCAGTGACCCAGGCTCTGGCTACACCTTC
TRBV9	TRBD2	TRBJ2-5	CASSVSGTRVETQYF	TGTGCCAGCAGCGTGTCCGGGACTAGGGTCGAGACCCAGTACTTC
TRBV6-5	TRBD1	TRBJ1-1	CASSYQGAYTEAFF	TGTGCCAGCAGTTATCAGGGGGCCTACACTGAAGCTTTCTTT
TRBV7-6	TRBD2	TRBJ2-3	CASSSLRGLGTDTQYF	TGTGCCAGCAGCTCTCTACGAGGACTAGGCACAGATACGCAGTATTTT
TRBV9	NA	TRBJ1-1	CASSVGGQGRSGNTEAFF	TGTGCCAGCAGCGTAGGTGGTCAGGGCCGGTCGGGGAACACTGAAGCTTTCTTT
TRBV5-1	NA	TRBJ1-1	CASSLEEGQLNTEAFF	TGCGCCAGCAGCTTGGAGGAGGGGCAGCTGAACACTGAAGCTTTCTTT
TRBV30	TRBD1	TRBJ1-1	CAWSGQGRALGTEAFF	TGTGCCTGGAGTGGACAGGGGCGAGCTTTAGGCACTGAAGCTTTCTTT
TRBV18	NA	TRBJ2-1	CASSPMRDNEQFF	TGTGCCAGCTCACCAATGAGGGACAATGAGCAGTTCTTC
TRBV24-1	NA	TRBJ2-1	CATSDLRDQGNEQFF	TGTGCCACCAGTGATTTGCGAGATCAGGGCAATGAGCAGTTCTTC
TRBV7-2	TRBD1	TRBJ1-3	CASSPQPWTGGNTIYF	TGTGCCAGCAGCCCCCAGCCTTGGACAGGAGGAAACACCATATATTTT
TRBV18	TRBD1	TRBJ2-7	CASSPGQGTYEQYF	TGTGCCAGCTCACCCGGACAGGGGACCTACGAGCAGTACTTC
TRBV7-9	NA	TRBJ1-6	CASSLMAGESPLHF	TGTGCCAGCAGCTTAATGGCAGGGGAATCACCCCTCCACTTT